These 26 T cell receptor beta chains were all obtained from the same sample, sequenced in a study of PD-L1 blockade in urothelial cancer. Clones were read by immunoSEQ multiplex PCR, and TCRdb kept only the in-frame ones, dropping some. The sample includes more than 45,000 clones, around 79% seen only once; the top ten take under 4.5%. Time point given: pretreatment peripheral blood. The source was PBMCs, collected around atezolizumab (anti-PD-L1) treatment. These receptors were collected from a man in his 70s with urothelial cancer.

The chain carries TRBV18 and TRBJ1-1; D remains unclear. V dropped 5 bases and J dropped 1 base, with 14 bases sitting between them. Germline values: CDR1 KGHSH, CDR2 LQKENI. CDR3 length: 15 amino acids. CDR3 amino acids: CASSEYQVGNTEAFF. The CDR3 DNA reads TGTGCCAGCTCAGAATACCAGGTGGGGAACACTGAAGCTTTCTTT.

The chain carries TRBV5-6 and TRBJ1-4; the match to TRBD1 covers 9 bases. CDR3 length: 16 residues. The germline V gene has CDR1 SGHDT and CDR2 YYEEEE. Trimming took 4 bases from V and 4 from J; bases not matched to a gene: 8. CDR3 residues: CASSQGQGQGNEKLFF. CDR3 DNA: TGTGCCAGCAGCCAAGGACAGGGGCAGGGTAATGAAAAACTGTTTTTT.

The gene calls are TRBV5-5 and TRBJ1-6; no clear D gene. The germline CDR1 and CDR2 sequences are SGHKS and YYEKEE (reference sequence). This CDR3 comprises 14 residues. With 6 bases removed from V and 7 bases from J, the gap between germline ends came to 14 bases. CDR3 bases: TGTGCCAGCATCTCGGGTTGGGAGAATTCACCCCTCCACTTT. Protein product: CASISGWENSPLHF.

The chain recombines TRBV7-2 with TRBJ2-4; 7 bases are a match to TRBD1. V lost 3 bases, J lost 1 base, and 6 bases stayed unmatched. The CDR3 length is 16 residues. Germline-derived CDR1 and CDR2 are SGHTA and FQGNSA. The DNA for the CDR3 is TGTGCCAGCAGCTTCGGGACAGCGACGGCCAAAAACATTCAGTACTTC. Protein sequence: CASSFGTATAKNIQYF.

The chain has TRBV5-6 and TRBJ1-2; possibly TRBD1 for D (5 bases). Trimming took off 6 bases at V and 6 bases at J, with 15 bases between the two ends. This CDR3 region has 13 residues. Germline assignment: CDR1 SGHDT and CDR2 YYEEEE. CDR3 in DNA: TGTGCCAGCAAGGGAACAGGCGGTAATGGCTACACCTTC. It translates to CASKGTGGNGYTF.

In its sample, this clone was seen a few times. The gene calls are TRBV2 and TRBJ1-2; TRBD1 matches at 10 bases. From germline, CDR1 is SNHLY and CDR2 FYNNEI. V was clipped by 6 bases and J by 5 bases; unmatched bases: 6. This CDR3 has 14 amino acids. As DNA, the CDR3 is TGTGCCAGCAGGGAGGGGGGACAGGGGTATGGCTACACCTTC. Amino acid sequence: CASREGGQGYGYTF.

The chain is built from TRBV23-1 and TRBJ1-1; no definite D call. TRBV23-1 is an open reading frame, and its role is uncertain. Trimming removed 4 bases at V and 10 bases at J, with 13 bases between. The CDR3 is made up of 12 amino acids. This CDR3 is CASSREGRIAFF. The CDR3 DNA follows: TGCGCCAGCAGTCGGGAGGGCCGGATAGCTTTCTTT.

The chain links TRBV10-3 to TRBJ2-1; possibly TRBD1 for D (8 bases). Germline V CDR1 and CDR2: ENHRY, SYGVKD. Trimming pared 5 bases from V and 1 base from J, leaving 18 bases between. The CDR3 is 17 amino acids. CDR3 sequence: CAISNQGASGSYNEQFF. The CDR3 region has the DNA TGTGCCATCAGTAACCAGGGGGCTAGCGGATCCTACAATGAGCAGTTCTTC.

The chain has TRBV5-4 and TRBJ1-1, with 7 bases identical to TRBD1. V lost 5 bases to trimming and J lost 1 base; unmatched junction nucleotides: 5. The CDR3 loop spans 14 amino acids. The germline gives CDR1 SGHNT, CDR2 YYREEE (reference sequence). This CDR3 is CASRADRANTEAFF. In DNA form, the CDR3 reads TGTGCCAGCAGGGCTGACAGGGCGAACACTGAAGCTTTCTTT.

V is TRBV7-2 and J is TRBJ2-3, with 9 nucleotides matching TRBD2. Trimming cost V 5 bases and J 4 bases; bases outside gene matches: 10. The germline V gene has CDR1 SGHTA and CDR2 FQGNSA. The CDR3 is made up of 16 amino acids. The CDR3 DNA reads as TGTGCCAGCAGCGCCGCGGGTAGCGGGAGACCAGATACGCAGTATTTT. Residues: CASSAAGSGRPDTQYF.

This clone was counted a few times. V usage is TRBV4-1 and J usage is TRBJ2-3, with D perhaps TRBD2 (5 bases). Germline CDR1 MGHRA, CDR2 YSYEKL. Trimming removed 4 bases from V and 6 bases from J, with 8 bases in between. The CDR3 contains 12 residues. CDR3 in amino acids: CASSLGGDTQYF. CDR3 nucleotide sequence: TGCGCCAGCAGCCTCGGAGGCGATACGCAGTATTTT.

The V and J genes are TRBV5-1 and TRBJ2-1; D remains ambiguous. This CDR3 has 15 amino acids. The germline CDR1 and CDR2 sequences are SGHRS and YFSETQ. Trimming took 0 bases from V and 0 from J, leaving 7 bases between them. The CDR3 region has the DNA TGCGCCAGCAGCTTGGTAACAGCCTCCTACAATGAGCAGTTCTTC. Translated: CASSLVTASYNEQFF.

The V and J genes are TRBV9 and TRBJ1-3; D remains unclear. Germline CDR1 reads SGDLS; CDR2 reads YYNGEE. The CDR3 is 15 residues long. V was clipped by 4 bases and J by 0 bases, with 11 bases between them. CDR3 nucleotide sequence: TGTGCCAGCAGCCCTCTCCACAGCTCTGGAAACACCATATATTTT. Translating it yields CASSPLHSSGNTIYF.

This chain uses TRBV9 with TRBJ2-3; 10 bases align to TRBD2. The CDR3 covers 16 residues. The V segment lost 3 bases and the J segment 1 base; nucleotides outside the gene matches: 5. Looked up from germline, CDR1 is SGDLS and CDR2 is YYNGEE. This CDR3 reads CASSGVAGGGTDTQYF. In DNA, the CDR3 is TGTGCCAGCAGCGGAGTAGCGGGAGGAGGCACAGATACGCAGTATTTT.

This clone was seen a single time. V usage is TRBV5-1 and J usage is TRBJ2-7, with 12 bases matching TRBD1. Per the germline V gene, CDR1 is SGHRS and CDR2 is YFSETQ. V dropped 0 bases and J dropped 5; count of bases not matched to a gene: 9. This CDR3 comprises 17 residues. The CDR3: CASSLGGPGTGGNEQYF. DNA for the CDR3: TGCGCCAGCAGCTTGGGGGGGCCCGGGACAGGGGGCAACGAGCAGTACTTC.

The rearrangement links TRBV7-3 to TRBJ2-7, with D perhaps matching TRBD2 (6 bases). The V gene's germline CDR1 is SGHTA and CDR2 FQGTGA. Trimming took 0 bases from V and 2 from J, leaving 11 bases between them. The CDR3 is 15 residues long. The CDR3 reads CASSLTGGSPYEQYF. The CDR3 coding sequence is TGTGCCAGCAGCTTAACGGGGGGATCTCCCTACGAGCAGTACTTC.

The gene calls are TRBV5-4 and TRBJ2-1, with 9 positions matching TRBD1. The CDR3 totals 17 residues. From germline, CDR1 is SGHNT and CDR2 YYREEE (reference sequence). After removal of 4 bases from V and 3 bases from J, the junction contained 11 bases not matched to a gene. CDR3 in DNA: TGTGCCAGCAGCCGGCAGGACAGGGGATCGGGCTACAATGAGCAGTTCTTC. This encodes CASSRQDRGSGYNEQFF.

As for this clone: Other DNA sequences in this sample translate to the same CDR3. This sequence joins TRBV7-6 and TRBJ2-3; possible D gene TRBD2, 6 bases. The CDR3 covers 14 residues. CDR1 is SGHVS, CDR2 FNYEAQ, per germline. V was cut by 5 bases and J by 1 base, with 10 bases left in between. CDR3 in amino acids: CASSRGGGTDTQYF. Written as DNA, the CDR3 is TGTGCCAGCAGCCGAGGCGGGGGCACAGATACGCAGTATTTT.

The rearrangement joins TRBV7-2 to TRBJ2-3, with unresolved D. Germline V gene data show CDR1 as SGHTA and CDR2 as FQGNSA. This CDR3 comprises 14 residues. Trimming cost V 1 base and J 0 bases, with 5 bases left between them. For the CDR3, the DNA is TGTGCCAGCAGCTTAGACGGGAGCACAGATACGCAGTATTTT. This encodes CASSLDGSTDTQYF.

J is TRBJ2-7 and V is TRBV7-3; a weak D match, TRBD2 (5 bases). The germline V and J ends were trimmed by 2 bases and 3 bases, with 8 bases remaining between them. This CDR3 is built from 13 residues. Germline loops: CDR1 SGHTA, CDR2 FQGTGA. CDR3 in amino acids: CASSLSSGYEQYF. As DNA, the CDR3 is TGTGCCAGCAGCTTATCAAGCGGCTACGAGCAGTACTTC.

This chain joins TRBV5-6 and TRBJ1-1; D call uncertain. Germline V lookup: CDR1 SGHDT, CDR2 YYEEEE. The CDR3 loop spans 13 amino acids. Trimming took 4 bases from V and 0 from J, leaving 7 bases between them. CDR3 coding DNA: TGTGCCAGCAGCCGCGGGATGAACACTGAAGCTTTCTTT. Encoded protein: CASSRGMNTEAFF. The whole variable domain, remainder taken from reference TRBV5-6 and TRBJ1-1, is DAGVTQSPTHLIKTRGQQVTLRCSPKSGHDTVSWYQQALGQGPQFIFQYYEEEERQRGNFPDRFSGHQFPNYSSELNVNALLLGDSALYLCASSRGMNTEAFFGQGTRLTVV.

This clone was seen a few times. The J gene is TRBJ2-7, the V gene TRBV28; D not certain. The CDR3 has 14 residues. Germline V gene sequence: CDR1 MDHEN, CDR2 SYDVKM. Trimming took 7 bases from V and 2 from J, leaving 15 bases between them. The CDR3 region has the DNA TGTGCCAGCAACTATCCGGGTCTCCCCTACGAGCAGTACTTC. Translated, it gives CASNYPGLPYEQYF.

The chain links TRBV7-2 to TRBJ2-3; TRBD1 might be the D (5 bases). The ends were cut back, 5 bases at V and 5 bases at J, with 14 bases in the middle. CDR1 and CDR2 (germline): SGHTA, FQGNSA. The CDR3 sequence is 14 residues long. CDR3 in amino acids: CASSPFGQGDTQYF. The CDR3 nucleotides read TGTGCCAGCAGCCCTTTTGGGCAGGGAGATACGCAGTATTTT.

This clone has only one observation. The J gene is TRBJ2-6, the V gene TRBV7-9; 7 bases line up with TRBD1. Germline CDR1 SEHNR, CDR2 FQNEAQ (reference sequence). V shed 5 bases and J 3 bases; nucleotides not matched to a gene: 4. The CDR3 runs 15 residues. The CDR3 region has the DNA TGTGCCAGCAGCCAACAGGGGTTTGGGGCCAACGTCCTGACTTTC. This gives the protein CASSQQGFGANVLTF.

The rearrangement links TRBV7-2 to TRBJ2-4; a possible D gene is TRBD2 (5 bases). V shed 7 bases and J shed 8 bases, with 15 bases lying between them. Germline V gene sequence: CDR1 SGHTA, CDR2 FQGNSA. This CDR3 region has 13 residues. The CDR3 DNA reads as TGTGCCAGCAACTCGGACTTCGGAGACATTCAGTACTTC. It yields the protein CASNSDFGDIQYF.

The V call is TRBV5-1, the J call TRBJ2-2; 7 positions match TRBD1. The V gene's germline CDR1 is SGHRS and CDR2 YFSETQ. CDR3 length: 18 amino acids. Trimming cost V 3 bases and J 0 bases; bases outside gene matches: 11. CDR3 amino acids: CASSSYPRQGPNTGELFF. The CDR3, as DNA: TGCGCCAGCAGCTCCTATCCCCGACAGGGTCCGAACACCGGGGAGCTGTTTTTT.